This T cell receptor (beta chain) was sequenced in a study of post-analysis software for immune sequencing data. General study findings and limits: A few TRBV segments, TRBV5-6, TRBV5-1 and TRBV20-1 among them, were found more frequent in patients than controls. Compared with controls, patients showed significantly lower normalized Chao1 diversity.

Germline V lookup: CDR1 MNHEY, CDR2 SMNVEV (reference sequence). This CDR3 is built from 15 residues. The ends were cut back, 1 base at V and 0 bases at J, with 8 bases in the middle. To note about this clonotype: Its cognate antigen is unknown.

Prepared TCR beta cDNA libraries contained unique molecular identifiers. A few hundred thousand cDNA molecules were obtained from about 0.98 to 11 million T cells. Each CDR3 protein gets one entry after TCRdb re-called the PCR reads with MiXCR. The sample records hundreds of thousands of distinct CDR3 sequences, more than 50% being singletons. The source of this sequence is a girl aged 2 to 9 with multiple sclerosis. The sample consisted of blood. The V call is TRBV27, the J call TRBJ2-3; D unresolved. The CDR3 DNA reads as TGTGCCAGCAGTTTATTCCCACTTAGCACAGATACGCAGTATTTT. Its translation is CASSLFPLSTDTQYF.